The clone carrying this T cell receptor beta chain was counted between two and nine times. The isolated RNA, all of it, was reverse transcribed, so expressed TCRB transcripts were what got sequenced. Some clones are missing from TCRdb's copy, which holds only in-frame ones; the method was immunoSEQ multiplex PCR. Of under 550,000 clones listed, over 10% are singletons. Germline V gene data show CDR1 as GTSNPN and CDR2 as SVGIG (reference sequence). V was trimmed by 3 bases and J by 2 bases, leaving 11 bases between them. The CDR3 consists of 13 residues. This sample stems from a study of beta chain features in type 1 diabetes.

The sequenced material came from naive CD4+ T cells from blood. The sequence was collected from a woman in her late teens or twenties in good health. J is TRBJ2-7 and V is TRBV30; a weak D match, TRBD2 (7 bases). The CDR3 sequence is CAWRRGGPYEQYF. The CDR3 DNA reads TGTGCCTGGAGGCGCGGGGGCCCCTACGAGCAGTACTTC.